This TCR beta chain was identified during a study of blood T cell repertoires in COVID-19. Authors' processing steps: Nucleated cell counts were estimated from reference gene primer amplification. Profiling relied on immunoSEQ multiplex PCR, and the TCRdb table lists in-frame clones only, not all of them. Clone size and the V and J calls come from that table; the DNA yielded D and trimming. Of approximately 300,000 clones in the sample, roughly 86% were seen once. V was clipped by 6 bases and J by 4 bases, with 6 bases between them. The germline V gene has CDR1 MNHEY and CDR2 SVGAGI. The CDR3 consists of 12 residues.

The sample taken for sequencing was PBMCs or T cells enriched from blood (not recorded which). The chain joins TRBV6-5 to TRBJ2-2; D uncertain. This TCR derives from a woman under 40 who had recovered from COVID-19. CDR3 loop: CASSPLTGELFF. In DNA form, the CDR3 reads TGTGCCAGCAGCCCCCTCACCGGGGAGCTGTTTTTT.